The rows below give T cell receptor beta chains drawn from one sample of a study of OX40 agonist ivuxolimab in advanced cancers. This table comes from immunoSEQ multiplex PCR, and its TCRdb copy is limited to in-frame clones, with some not included. Here the sample spans around 62,000 clones, roughly 86% being singletons. This material consisted of CD4+ or CD8+ T cells sorted from blood, taken in a trial of the OX40 agonist ivuxolimab. The receptors originated from an adult with an advanced solid tumor such as melanoma, head and neck, liver or kidney cancer. Each CDR3 is given with its conserved first and last residue. Rows give clone size only sometimes, using once, few, many, or a class for an expanded clone.

j_gene: TRBJ2-5; abundance: -; v_gene: TRBV15; CDR3aa: CATSRTVLQETQYF
j_gene: TRBJ2-5; abundance: -; v_gene: TRBV11-3; CDR3aa: CASSRDRDPETQYF
j_gene: TRBJ1-3; abundance: -; v_gene: TRBV5-4; CDR3aa: CASSPQGQGVGNTIYF
j_gene: TRBJ2-7; abundance: -; v_gene: TRBV9; CDR3aa: CASSNGQGGYEQYF
j_gene: TRBJ2-5; abundance: -; v_gene: TRBV2; CDR3aa: CARQPSGGGETQYF
j_gene: TRBJ1-4; abundance: -; v_gene: TRBV9; CDR3aa: CASSPLRVNEKLFF
j_gene: TRBJ2-5; abundance: -; v_gene: TRBV29-1; CDR3aa: CSVNSGEGETQYF
j_gene: TRBJ2-3; abundance: -; v_gene: TRBV11-2; CDR3aa: CASSLRRTTDTQYF
j_gene: TRBJ2-5; abundance: once; v_gene: TRBV28; CDR3aa: CASGQAQETQYF
j_gene: TRBJ1-3; abundance: -; v_gene: TRBV5-1; CDR3aa: CASSSTGATGNTIYF
j_gene: TRBJ2-7; abundance: once; v_gene: TRBV28; CDR3aa: CASSSIYSGMDSYEQYF
j_gene: TRBJ2-7; abundance: -; v_gene: TRBV15; CDR3aa: CATSIVAGGYEQYF
j_gene: TRBJ2-1; abundance: once; v_gene: TRBV7-2; CDR3aa: CASSGGTSGLYNEQFF
j_gene: TRBJ1-1; abundance: -; v_gene: TRBV5-1; CDR3aa: CASRAGDVSEAFF
j_gene: TRBJ2-3; abundance: -; v_gene: TRBV4-1; CDR3aa: CASEGGRTDTQYF
j_gene: TRBJ1-1; abundance: -; v_gene: TRBV18; CDR3aa: CASSLYREREAEAFF
j_gene: TRBJ2-1; abundance: -; v_gene: TRBV5-1; CDR3aa: CASSLGGPTYNEQFF
j_gene: TRBJ2-7; abundance: once; v_gene: TRBV28; CDR3aa: CASQREPPYYEQYF
j_gene: TRBJ2-7; abundance: -; v_gene: TRBV6-5; CDR3aa: CASRGAALDEQYF
j_gene: TRBJ2-7; abundance: -; v_gene: TRBV28; CDR3aa: CASSLRYEQYF
j_gene: TRBJ1-6; abundance: -; v_gene: TRBV6-1; CDR3aa: CASSEGLDNSPLHF
j_gene: TRBJ1-1; abundance: -; v_gene: TRBV28; CDR3aa: CASRYGGALNTEAFF
j_gene: TRBJ2-5; abundance: -; v_gene: TRBV5-1; CDR3aa: CASSWRGQPTQYF
j_gene: TRBJ2-1; abundance: -; v_gene: TRBV25-1; CDR3aa: CASSAGGREQFF
j_gene: TRBJ1-1; abundance: -; v_gene: TRBV18; CDR3aa: CASLGAHGDTEAFF
j_gene: TRBJ2-1; abundance: -; v_gene: TRBV7-2; CDR3aa: CASNPVGGQRAEQFF
j_gene: TRBJ2-1; abundance: -; v_gene: TRBV7-2; CDR3aa: CASSPPARDEQFF
j_gene: TRBJ2-3; abundance: once; v_gene: TRBV7-2; CDR3aa: CASSLGTGVGTDTQYF
j_gene: TRBJ2-5; abundance: -; v_gene: TRBV9; CDR3aa: CASSVEPSGTQETQYF
j_gene: TRBJ2-6; abundance: few; v_gene: TRBV6-1; CDR3aa: CASSDWGGANVLTF
j_gene: TRBJ2-1; abundance: -; v_gene: TRBV7-2; CDR3aa: CASSLNVWQFF
j_gene: TRBJ2-2; abundance: -; v_gene: TRBV4-1; CDR3aa: CASSQDPLGGTGGTNTGELFF
j_gene: TRBJ2-7; abundance: -; v_gene: TRBV5-1; CDR3aa: CASSLGLGVYEQYF
j_gene: TRBJ2-5; abundance: -; v_gene: TRBV6-5; CDR3aa: CASSYQTSRSSETQYF
j_gene: TRBJ2-1; abundance: few; v_gene: TRBV5-1; CDR3aa: CASSLVFLIGEQFF
j_gene: -; abundance: -; v_gene: TRBV7-9; CDR3aa: CASQGYYEQYF
j_gene: TRBJ2-1; abundance: -; v_gene: TRBV5-6; CDR3aa: CASSYTRAGEQFF
j_gene: TRBJ2-1; abundance: -; v_gene: TRBV15; CDR3aa: CATTPGLGTNEQFF
j_gene: TRBJ2-7; abundance: -; v_gene: TRBV5-1; CDR3aa: CASSLGTGYSYEQYF
j_gene: TRBJ2-2; abundance: -; v_gene: TRBV9; CDR3aa: CASSVVDFNTGELFF
j_gene: TRBJ2-5; abundance: -; v_gene: TRBV5-4; CDR3aa: CASSLKGSQETQYF
j_gene: TRBJ2-5; abundance: -; v_gene: TRBV4-1; CDR3aa: CASSQEGWGASYF
j_gene: TRBJ2-2; abundance: -; v_gene: TRBV14; CDR3aa: CASSQVHTGELFF
j_gene: TRBJ2-1; abundance: -; v_gene: TRBV10-3; CDR3aa: CAISEDPSWTRLLF
j_gene: TRBJ2-7; abundance: -; v_gene: TRBV4-3; CDR3aa: CASSQDGDSSYEQYF
j_gene: TRBJ2-7; abundance: -; v_gene: TRBV9; CDR3aa: CASSVGPEGDEQYF
j_gene: TRBJ2-7; abundance: -; v_gene: TRBV28; CDR3aa: CASSKGDRGYEQYF